This entry lists 26 T cell receptor beta chains sequenced from one sample in a study of T cell responses to AZD1222 COVID-19 vaccine. Data came from immunoSEQ multiplex PCR; TCRdb stores just in-frame clones and leaves some out. The sample consists of 200,000 or so clones, 85% to 95% of them appearing once. The sample was peripheral blood, taken on day 0 of MenACWY control vaccination. The receptors originated from an adult in good health.

This chain uses TRBV11-2 with TRBJ1-1, with TRBD1 matching over 8 bases. This CDR3 is 16 amino acids long. Losses at the gene ends were 1 base for V and 4 bases for J; bases not matched to a gene: 8. Germline V gene lookup returns CDR1 SGHAT and CDR2 FQNNGV. For the CDR3, the DNA is TGTGCCAGCAGCTTAGGGGGACAGGTTGGGACCACTGAAGCTTTCTTT. Protein: CASSLGGQVGTTEAFF.

V is TRBV3-1 (or the pseudogene TRBV3-2) and J is TRBJ1-6; D might be TRBD1 (6 bases). Trimming left V 3 bases short and J 6 bases short, with 12 bases between. The CDR3 totals 15 residues. CDR1 and CDR2 from the germline V gene are LGHDT and YNNKEL (reference sequence). The CDR3 region is CASSQGGAVNSPLHF. CDR3 nucleotide sequence: TGTGCCAGCAGCCAGGGGGGGGCAGTTAATTCACCCCTCCACTTT.

This clone occurred once. The rearrangement links TRBV2 to TRBJ1-5, with D possibly TRBD1 on 5 matching bases. V was trimmed by 5 bases and J by 3 bases, leaving 14 bases between them. This CDR3 comprises 15 residues. Germline V lookup: CDR1 SNHLY, CDR2 FYNNEI. The CDR3 nucleotides read TGTGCCAGCAGTTCGAGGACGGGGGACAATCAGCCCCAGCATTTT. It translates to CASSSRTGDNQPQHF.

This clone was observed a few times. The rearrangement uses TRBV6-1 and TRBJ1-1; D is unresolved. The CDR3 is 14 amino acids. Between the trimmed V and J ends, which lost 3 bases and 4 bases, there was a span of 12 bases. In germline, CDR1 is MNHNS, CDR2 SASEGT. In DNA form, the CDR3 reads TGTGCCAGCAGTGATAATTATGGCAGCACTGAAGCTTTCTTT. It yields the protein CASSDNYGSTEAFF.

The J gene is TRBJ2-5, the V gene TRBV6-8; D gene unclear. The CDR3 sequence is 11 residues long. Trimming shortened V by 8 bases and J by 5 bases, and 9 bases separated the two germline ends. CDR1 and CDR2 (germline): MNHGY, SAAAGT. DNA for the CDR3: TGTGCCAGCGTCCGGACGGAGACCCAGTACTTC. Amino acid sequence: CASVRTETQYF.

This clone showed up just a few times. The chain couples TRBV6-2 or TRBV6-3 to TRBJ1-2; the D is unclear. The V end was cut by 8 bases, the J end by 7 bases, with 14 bases between. The CDR3 is made up of 12 amino acids. The V gene's germline CDR1 is MNHEY and CDR2 SVGEGT. CDR3 protein: CASGWKGGGYTF. For the CDR3, the DNA is TGTGCCAGCGGTTGGAAGGGCGGTGGCTACACCTTC.

DNA of the CDR3: TGTGCCAGCAGCTTTTACGACCGGGACAGGGGAGGCTACACCTTC. It is translated as CASSFYDRDRGGYTF. The chain is built from TRBV13 and TRBJ1-2; 10 bases are a match to TRBD1. This CDR3 has 15 residues. V was clipped by 3 bases and J by 8 bases; unmatched bases: 9. The germline CDR1 and CDR2 sequences are PRHDT and FYEKMQ (reference sequence).

CDR3 DNA: TGTGCCTGGAGTCGGGGGACGGCGGTCAATCAGCCCCAGCATTTT. Translation gives CAWSRGTAVNQPQHF. This chain uses TRBV30 with TRBJ1-5; maybe TRBD1 (5 bases). This CDR3 comprises 15 residues. Deletions cut 2 bases from V and 3 bases from J, with 14 bases between. CDR1 GTSNPN and CDR2 SVGIG come from the germline V gene (reference sequence).

The CDR3 reads CASSYSAGSARNSGNTIYF. CDR3 nucleotides: TGTGCCAGCAGTTACTCCGCAGGGTCGGCTAGAAATTCTGGAAACACCATATATTTT. This chain connects TRBV6-2 or TRBV6-3 to TRBJ1-3; tentatively, D is TRBD1 (5 bases). The germline gives CDR1 MNHEY, CDR2 SVGEGT. V was cut by 0 bases and J by 1 base, with 19 bases left in between. CDR3 length: 19 amino acids.

The chain has TRBV5-6 and TRBJ2-2; 8 bases are a match to TRBD1. Trimming at V came to 4 bases and at J to 2 bases, leaving 7 bases not matched to a gene. CDR3 length: 16 amino acids. Looked up from germline, CDR1 is SGHDT and CDR2 is YYEEEE. In DNA, the CDR3 is TGTGCCAGCAGCCTAGAGACAGGGGTCAACACCGGGGAGCTGTTTTTT. Translating it yields CASSLETGVNTGELFF.

This chain connects TRBV5-1 to TRBJ1-2, with D uncertain. V lost 7 bases to trimming and J lost 4 bases, with 11 bases between them. This CDR3 has 12 residues. Germline-derived CDR1 and CDR2 are SGHRS and YFSETQ. CDR3 sequence: CASPAAAYGYTF. CDR3 nucleotides: TGCGCCAGCCCCGCCGCAGCCTATGGCTACACCTTC.

The chain joins TRBV30 to TRBJ1-6; tentative D call: TRBD1 (5 bases). The germline gives CDR1 GTSNPN, CDR2 SVGIG (reference sequence). V gave up 3 bases and J gave up 6 bases, with 12 bases separating them. The CDR3 is 14 residues long. CDR3 sequence (DNA): TGTGCCTGGAGCTCTGGGGGGGGTAATTCACCCCTCCACTTT. Protein sequence: CAWSSGGGNSPLHF.

The V call is TRBV4-1, the J call TRBJ1-1; 9 nucleotides agree with TRBD1. The V and J ends lost 0 bases and 5 bases, in that order; junction bases with no gene match: 7. Germline V gene sequence: CDR1 MGHRA, CDR2 YSYEKL. The CDR3 has 16 amino acids. CDR3 in amino acids: CASSQDTGQGWTEAFF. The CDR3 DNA reads TGCGCCAGCAGCCAAGATACGGGACAGGGTTGGACTGAAGCTTTCTTT.

This chain joins TRBV5-5 and TRBJ1-1; D remains unclear. CDR3 length equals 15 residues. Germline V gives CDR1 SGHKS, CDR2 YYEKEE (reference sequence). Trimming shortened V by 6 bases and J by 0 bases, and 15 bases separated the two germline ends. DNA for the CDR3: TGTGCCAGCAACAACGGGCTTCTTATGAACACTGAAGCTTTCTTT. It specifies CASNNGLLMNTEAFF. The full variable domain, with the rest looked up from reference TRBV5-5 and TRBJ1-1, is DAGVTQSPTHLIKTRGQQVTLRCSPISGHKSVSWYQQVLGQGPQFIFQYYEKEERGRGNFPDRFSARQFPNYSSELNVNALLLGDSALYLCASNNGLLMNTEAFFGQGTRLTVV.

The chain uses TRBV5-1 and TRBJ2-3; 13 nucleotides line up with TRBD2. V was pared by 2 bases and J by 1 base, with 1 base of the junction left unmatched. The CDR3 runs to 16 residues. CDR1 and CDR2 from the germline V gene are SGHRS and YFSETQ. In nucleotides, the CDR3 is TGCGCCAGCAGCTTAGGACTAGCGGGGGGCACAGATACGCAGTATTTT. Translation gives CASSLGLAGGTDTQYF. Looking up the rest from reference TRBV5-1 and TRBJ2-3 gives the full variable domain: KAGVTQTPRYLIKTRGQQVTLSCSPISGHRSVSWYQQTPGQGLQFLFEYFSETQRNKGNFPGRFSGRQFSNSRSEMNVSTLELGDSALYLCASSLGLAGGTDTQYFGPGTRLTVL.

The rearrangement uses TRBV7-3 and TRBJ1-1; a possible D gene is TRBD1 (6 bases). Germline values: CDR1 SGHTA, CDR2 FQGTGA. The V end was cut by 6 bases, the J end by 6 bases, with 20 bases between. This CDR3 comprises 15 residues. CDR3: CASRIQAGVRAEAFF. The CDR3, as DNA: TGTGCCAGCAGGATCCAGGCAGGGGTGAGGGCTGAAGCTTTCTTT.

The J gene is TRBJ1-5, the V gene TRBV24-1; D remains ambiguous. Trimming shortened V by 1 base and J by 0 bases, and 18 bases separated the two germline ends. The CDR3 is made up of 19 amino acids. CDR1 and CDR2 from the germline V gene are KGHDR and SFDVKD. The chain's CDR3 is CATSDLWRANNYSNQPQHF. Written as DNA, the CDR3 is TGTGCCACCAGTGATTTATGGAGGGCAAATAACTATAGCAATCAGCCCCAGCATTTT.

The J gene is TRBJ2-7, the V gene TRBV7-2, with D tentatively TRBD1 (7 bases). The CDR3 contains 14 residues. V was shortened by 5 bases and J by 3 bases, with 14 bases between the two germline ends. Germline V gene lookup returns CDR1 SGHTA and CDR2 FQGNSA. The CDR3 DNA sequence: TGTGCCAGCAGCCCTAGCCAGGGGGGCTACGAGCAGTACTTC. Translation gives CASSPSQGGYEQYF.

The chain uses TRBV28 and TRBJ1-5; TRBD1 matches at 7 bases. Germline assignment: CDR1 MDHEN and CDR2 SYDVKM. The ends lost 6 bases at V and 5 bases at J; junction bases unmatched: 7. The CDR3 consists of 14 residues. The CDR3 protein is CASRPGTVDQPQHF. DNA for the CDR3: TGTGCCAGCAGACCCGGGACAGTAGATCAGCCCCAGCATTTT.

This chain joins TRBV15 and TRBJ2-3, with D hard to call. The CDR3 totals 15 residues. CDR1 LNHNV and CDR2 YYDKDF come from the germline V gene (reference sequence). V was cut by 1 base and J by 2 bases, with 10 bases left in between. This chain's CDR3 is CATSRAYSFTDTQYF. CDR3 nucleotide sequence: TGTGCCACCAGCAGAGCATATAGTTTCACAGATACGCAGTATTTT.

The chain recombines TRBV19 with TRBJ1-3; D perhaps matches TRBD1 (5 bases). This CDR3 is built from 17 residues. Germline V gene sequence: CDR1 LNHDA, CDR2 SQIVND (reference sequence). Trimming removed 2 bases from V and 0 bases from J, with 14 bases in between. CDR3 in DNA: TGTGCCAGTAGTATACGATCCGGGACGGGCTCTGGAAACACCATATATTTT. Its translation is CASSIRSGTGSGNTIYF.

The V call is TRBV19, the J call TRBJ2-3; D call uncertain. V shed 3 bases and J shed 1 base, with 5 bases lying between them. This CDR3 comprises 13 residues. Germline V gene sequence: CDR1 LNHDA, CDR2 SQIVND (reference sequence). The CDR3 is CASSIRGTDTQYF. The CDR3 DNA is TGTGCCAGTAGTATTAGGGGCACAGATACGCAGTATTTT.

The J gene is TRBJ1-2, the V gene TRBV12-3 or TRBV12-4, with a possible D match to TRBD1 (5 bases). There are 13 residues in the CDR3. Trimming removed 7 bases from V and 6 bases from J, with 15 bases in between. In nucleotides, the CDR3 is TGTGCCAGCAAACAGGTGGGGCAGCATGGCTACACCTTC. Amino acid sequence: CASKQVGQHGYTF.

The gene calls are TRBV5-1 and TRBJ1-4; D possibly corresponds to TRBD1 (5 bases). V lost 0 bases to trimming and J lost 8 bases, with 14 bases between them. Per germline, CDR1 SGHRS and CDR2 YFSETQ. This CDR3 has 15 amino acids. The CDR3 loop is CASSLGIGGGEKLFF. In nucleotides, the CDR3 is TGCGCCAGCAGCTTGGGGATCGGGGGAGGCGAAAAACTGTTTTTT.

The J gene is TRBJ2-3, the V gene TRBV5-8; D may match TRBD1 or TRBD2 (5 bases each). V was pared by 2 bases and J by 3 bases, with 22 bases between. The CDR3 runs to 18 residues. Germline V gene lookup returns CDR1 SGHTS and CDR2 YDEGEE. CDR3 loop: CASSFFGGTVFGTDTQYF. CDR3 nucleotides: TGTGCCAGCAGCTTTTTTGGGGGTACAGTCTTCGGTACAGATACGCAGTATTTT.

V gene TRBV28 combines with J gene TRBJ1-5; D possibly corresponds to TRBD1 (5 bases). This CDR3 comprises 15 residues. Germline V gene data show CDR1 as MDHEN and CDR2 as SYDVKM. With 3 bases removed from V and 2 bases from J, the gap between germline ends came to 11 bases. CDR3 sequence reads: CASSFRGLGNQPQHF. CDR3 in DNA: TGTGCCAGCAGTTTCCGGGGCTTGGGCAATCAGCCCCAGCATTTT.